One and the same sample provided the 17 T cell receptor beta chains below, sequenced in a study of early T cells in non-severe SARS-CoV-2 infection. TCRdb itself ran the 5' RACE reads through MiXCR, one entry per CDR3 protein. The sample comprises tens of thousands of distinct CDR3 sequences, around 8.6% of which are singletons, and under 4.5% rests with the top ten. This specimen was whole blood, taken at baseline. These TCRs come from an adult who was a healthcare worker with PCR-confirmed SARS-CoV-2 infection or an uninfected control (not recorded which).

The CDR3 DNA follows: TGTGCCAGCAGTTACCTCCAACAGAACAATGAGCAGTTCTTC. Amino acid sequence: CASSYLQQNNEQFF. V and J are TRBV6-5 and TRBJ2-1; unclear D gene. This CDR3 is built from 14 residues. Deletions cut 2 bases from V and 5 bases from J, with 10 bases between. Germline CDR1 is MNHEY and CDR2 is SVGAGI.

This clonotype came up many times. The rearrangement uses TRBV7-6 and TRBJ2-7, with 10 bases identical to TRBD2. The V gene's germline CDR1 is SGHVS and CDR2 FNYEAQ. The CDR3 totals 18 residues. Losses at the gene ends were 1 base for V and 3 bases for J; bases not matched to a gene: 12. The CDR3 nucleotides are TGTGCCAGCAGCTTAGAATCCGTGTTTCTAGCGGGAGTCTACGAGCAGTACTTC. This sequence encodes CASSLESVFLAGVYEQYF.

V and J are TRBV15 and TRBJ1-3; tentatively, D is TRBD1 (6 bases). CDR3 length: 15 amino acids. The germline CDR1 and CDR2 sequences are LNHNV and YYDKDF (reference sequence). V was shortened by 0 bases and J by 4 bases, with 10 bases between the two germline ends. This CDR3 reads CATSREQGPGNTIYF. The CDR3 DNA follows: TGTGCCACCAGCAGAGAACAGGGTCCGGGAAACACCATATATTTT.

The chain recombines TRBV10-3 with TRBJ2-5; TRBD2 matches at 9 bases. Germline loops: CDR1 ENHRY, CDR2 SYGVKD. This CDR3 region has 17 residues. J was trimmed by 3 bases and V by 0 bases; bases with no gene match: 8. As DNA, the CDR3 is TGTGCCATCAGTGAGTCGGCTAGCGGGGAGGGAGAAGAGACCCAGTACTTC. Translated: CAISESASGEGEETQYF.

The rearrangement joins TRBV5-1 to TRBJ1-1; the D is unclear. CDR3 size: 16 residues. The V gene's germline CDR1 is SGHRS and CDR2 YFSETQ. V was trimmed by 4 bases and J by 3 bases, leaving 19 bases between them. The CDR3 loop is CASSRDLLAWDTEAFF. Written as DNA, the CDR3 is TGCGCCAGCAGCCGTGACCTCCTTGCTTGGGACACTGAAGCTTTCTTT.

This clonotype was recorded many times. This chain joins TRBV6-6 and TRBJ2-1; D not resolved. The germline CDR1 and CDR2 sequences are MNHNY and SVGAGI (reference sequence). The V gene lost 7 bases and the J gene lost 5 bases, with 18 bases spanning the gap. The length of the CDR3 is 15 residues. The CDR3: CASTSLLGDDNEQFF. In DNA, the CDR3 is TGTGCCAGCACCTCCCTGCTTGGAGATGACAATGAGCAGTTCTTC.

The genes are TRBV20-1 and TRBJ1-2; a weak D match, TRBD1 (6 bases). The CDR3 sequence is 14 residues long. V gave up 5 bases and J gave up 4 bases, with 17 bases separating them. Germline CDR1 is DFQATT and CDR2 is SNEGSKA (reference sequence). The CDR3 protein is CSAPIQGGSYGYTF. In DNA, the CDR3 is TGCAGTGCTCCGATACAGGGAGGGAGCTATGGCTACACCTTC.

This clonotype was observed many times. This chain links TRBV15 with TRBJ1-6; TRBD1 agrees at 9 bases. The CDR3 spans 15 residues. Germline CDR1 is LNHNV and CDR2 is YYDKDF (reference sequence). V gave up 2 bases and J gave up 7 bases; unmatched junction bases: 3. The CDR3: CATSRLGQGNSPLHF. DNA of the CDR3: TGTGCCACCAGCAGATTAGGACAGGGGAATTCACCCCTCCACTTT.

The chain is built from TRBV12-3 or TRBV12-4 and TRBJ1-2; 10 positions agree with TRBD1. Trimming removed 6 bases from V and 6 bases from J; junction bases left unmatched: 10. The CDR3 sequence is 15 residues long. The CDR3 protein is CASSPTLGQGDGYTF. The CDR3 DNA sequence: TGTGCCAGCAGCCCCACCCTAGGACAGGGGGATGGCTACACCTTC.

In this sample, this clonotype turned up many times. The chain uses TRBV6-4 and TRBJ2-3; D gene ambiguous. V shed 2 bases and J shed 0 bases, with 3 bases lying between them. This CDR3 has 13 residues. CDR1 MRHNA and CDR2 SNTAGT come from the germline V gene. CDR3 DNA: TGTGCCAGCAGTGACAGGAGCACAGATACGCAGTATTTT. Protein product: CASSDRSTDTQYF.

The V and J genes are TRBV10-3 and TRBJ2-7, with D perhaps matching TRBD1 (6 bases). Germline assignment: CDR1 ENHRY and CDR2 SYGVKD. This CDR3 contains 11 residues. V was pared by 10 bases and J by 3 bases, with 10 bases between. CDR3 nucleotide sequence: TGTGCCACCGCGGACAGCTACGAGCAGTACTTC. Translating it yields CATADSYEQYF.

This clonotype has ten or more counts. This chain connects TRBV7-2 to TRBJ2-1; TRBD2 is a possible D gene (6 bases). The V end was cut by 5 bases, the J end by 1 base, with 9 bases between. This CDR3 contains 14 residues. The germline V gene has CDR1 SGHTA and CDR2 FQGNSA. The CDR3 DNA reads TGTGCCAGCAGCCCCGGAGGGTCCTACAATGAGCAGTTCTTC. It translates to CASSPGGSYNEQFF.

This clonotype was counted at least ten times. The chain uses TRBV6-5 and TRBJ2-2; possibly TRBD1 or TRBD2 for D (5 bases each). Germline V gene data show CDR1 as MNHEY and CDR2 as SVGAGI. The V gene lost 6 bases and the J gene lost 4 bases, with 15 bases spanning the gap. This CDR3 is built from 15 residues. Here the CDR3 DNA reads TGTGCCAGCAGCTACGACAGAGGGAGCACCGGGGAGCTGTTTTTT. Translating gives CASSYDRGSTGELFF.

This clonotype was seen at least ten times. J is TRBJ1-1 and V is TRBV10-2; D gene ambiguous. This CDR3 has 13 residues. V was shortened by 4 bases and J by 1 base, with 7 bases between the two germline ends. Germline V CDR1 and CDR2: WSHSY, SAAADI. DNA of the CDR3: TGCGCCAGCAGTGTGATGACGAACACTGAAGCTTTCTTT. Translating gives CASSVMTNTEAFF.

This clonotype was seen repeatedly, ten times or more. The chain joins TRBV7-9 to TRBJ2-7; D remains ambiguous. The germline V and J ends were trimmed by 3 bases and 0 bases, with 9 bases remaining between them. This CDR3 comprises 14 residues. CDR1 is SEHNR and CDR2 is FQNEAQ in the germline V gene (reference sequence). CDR3 protein: CASSFGDLSYEQYF. Here the CDR3 DNA reads TGTGCCAGCAGCTTTGGCGATCTCTCCTACGAGCAGTACTTC.

This clonotype has a count of ten or more. The chain joins TRBV29-1 to TRBJ2-1, with 8 bases fitting TRBD1. J was trimmed by 9 bases and V by 5 bases; bases with no gene match: 6. The CDR3 loop spans 12 amino acids. Germline-derived CDR1 and CDR2 are SQVTM and ANQGSEA. DNA for the CDR3: TGCAGCGTTCGGCCAGGGGGCTTTGAGCAGTTCTTC. Protein: CSVRPGGFEQFF.

This clonotype appeared many times. This chain links TRBV7-9 with TRBJ2-5, with D possibly being TRBD1 (5 bases). Germline CDR1 is SEHNR and CDR2 is FQNEAQ (reference sequence). Trimming took off 7 bases at V and 3 bases at J, with 18 bases between the two ends. The CDR3 consists of 15 residues. The DNA of the CDR3 is TGTGCCAGCAATAGACAGTCAGACTTCAAAGAGACCCAGTACTTC. Its translation: CASNRQSDFKETQYF.